The clone carrying this TCR beta chain was recorded once. This entry belongs to a study of blood T cell repertoires in COVID-19. Using immunoSEQ multiplex PCR, the repertoire was profiled, and TCRdb retains in-frame clones only, with some absent. The table has tens of thousands of clones, over 80% seen once. J lost 5 bases, V lost 3 bases, and 3 bases had no gene match. CDR1 and CDR2 from the germline V gene are SEHNR and FQNEAQ (reference sequence). This CDR3 spans 14 amino acids. The V and J genes are TRBV7-9 and TRBJ1-5, with 8 nucleotides matching TRBD1. The sequence was collected from a human donor in a cohort sampled during active COVID-19. Sequencing was done on a sample of peripheral blood. DNA of the CDR3: TGTGCCAGCAGCTTTCCGGGACAGGATCAGCCCCAGCATTTT. As protein: CASSFPGQDQPQHF.